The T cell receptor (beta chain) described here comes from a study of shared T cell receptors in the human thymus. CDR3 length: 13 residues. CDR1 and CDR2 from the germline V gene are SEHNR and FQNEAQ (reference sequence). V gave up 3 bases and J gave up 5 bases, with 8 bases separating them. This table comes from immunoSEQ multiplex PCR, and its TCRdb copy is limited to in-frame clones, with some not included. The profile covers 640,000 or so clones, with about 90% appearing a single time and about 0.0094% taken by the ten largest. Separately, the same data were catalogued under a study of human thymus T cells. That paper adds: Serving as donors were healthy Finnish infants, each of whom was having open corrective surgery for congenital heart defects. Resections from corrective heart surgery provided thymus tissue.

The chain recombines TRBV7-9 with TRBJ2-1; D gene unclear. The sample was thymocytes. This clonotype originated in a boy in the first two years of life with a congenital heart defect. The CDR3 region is CASSFSLNNEQFF. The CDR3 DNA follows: TGTGCCAGCAGCTTTTCCCTTAACAATGAGCAGTTCTTC.